These 32 T cell receptor beta chains were sequenced from one sample in a study of cytomegalovirus exposure and HLA in healthy donors. Primers: 60 Vbeta forward and 13 Jbeta reverse. The table came from immunoSEQ multiplex PCR; TCRdb's copy has only in-frame clones and leaves some out. The table has around 67,000 clones, 75% seen once. The sequenced material came from PBMCs. The receptors were sampled from a woman aged 25 to 39 in good health and CMV-seropositive.

This clone was observed once. This sequence joins TRBV2 and TRBJ2-1, with D possibly TRBD1 on 6 matching bases. Germline V gene lookup returns CDR1 SNHLY and CDR2 FYNNEI. V lost 5 bases to trimming and J lost 8 bases, with 13 bases between them. The CDR3 consists of 13 residues. DNA for the CDR3: TGTGCCAGCAGTACAGGGATGGGCGATGAGCAGTTCTTC. Translation: CASSTGMGDEQFF.

V gene TRBV19 combines with J gene TRBJ2-3, with D perhaps matching TRBD1 (5 bases). Between the trimmed V and J ends, which lost 7 bases and 0 bases, there was a span of 14 bases. Germline V gene sequence: CDR1 LNHDA, CDR2 SQIVND (reference sequence). This CDR3 has 15 residues. The CDR3 loop is CASTDRGSSTDTQYF. CDR3 DNA sequence: TGTGCCAGTACAGATAGGGGATCTAGCACAGATACGCAGTATTTT.

This clone came up a few times. The chain recombines TRBV23-1 with TRBJ1-2; D is unresolved. TRBV23-1 is placed among ORFs of uncertain function. CDR3 length equals 16 residues. V shed 4 bases and J shed 6 bases, with 21 bases lying between them. The CDR3 loop is CASSRIETAGLNGYTF. As DNA, the CDR3 is TGCGCCAGCAGTCGTATAGAGACGGCGGGTTTGAATGGCTACACCTTC.

J is TRBJ2-6 and V is TRBV4-3; D is unresolved. V lost 3 bases to trimming and J lost 0 bases, with 12 bases between them. The CDR3 spans 17 residues. From germline, CDR1 is LGHNA and CDR2 YSLEER. CDR3 coding DNA: TGCGCCAGCAGCCAGAATACAGAGAGCTCTGGGGCCAACGTCCTGACTTTC. Encoded protein: CASSQNTESSGANVLTF.

The chain couples TRBV11-2 to TRBJ2-1, with 12 bases aligning to TRBD2. V lost 5 bases, J lost 2 bases, and 7 bases stayed unmatched. This CDR3 contains 17 residues. CDR1 SGHAT and CDR2 FQNNGV come from the germline V gene. CDR3: CASSPRTSGITYNEQFF. CDR3 DNA sequence: TGTGCCAGCAGCCCTAGGACTAGCGGGATCACCTACAATGAGCAGTTCTTC.

The CDR3 coding sequence is TGTGCCAGCTCCTCCCTGGACAGGGACCAAGAGACCCAGTACTTC. As protein: CASSSLDRDQETQYF. V usage is TRBV6-5 and J usage is TRBJ2-5; 8 bases align to TRBD1. The CDR3 spans 15 residues. The germline V gene has CDR1 MNHEY and CDR2 SVGAGI. V lost 8 bases to trimming and J lost 0 bases; unmatched junction nucleotides: 8.

The chain employs TRBV6-1 and TRBJ2-7, with a tentative D call TRBD2 (6 bases). Germline CDR1 MNHNS, CDR2 SASEGT. The V and J ends lost 4 bases and 3 bases respectively, with 22 bases between them. The CDR3 runs 17 residues. The CDR3 DNA reads as TGTGCCAGCAGTGCTAAAGGGGTTTGGGGGGAGAACTACGAGCAGTACTTC. This encodes CASSAKGVWGENYEQYF.

The rearrangement uses TRBV18 and TRBJ1-1, with D uncertain. Germline CDR1 is KGHSH and CDR2 is LQKENI. The CDR3 has 16 residues. V lost 2 bases to trimming and J lost 0 bases, with 13 bases between them. CDR3: CASSPAYPELNTEAFF. The CDR3 DNA is TGTGCCAGCTCACCAGCATATCCAGAACTGAACACTGAAGCTTTCTTT. The full variable domain, its missing parts supplied by reference TRBV18 and TRBJ1-1, is NAGVMQNPRHLVRRRGQEARLRCSPMKGHSHVYWYRQLPEEGLKFMVYLQKENIIDESGMPKERFSAEFPKEGPSILRIQQVVRGDSAAYFCASSPAYPELNTEAFFGQGTRLTVV.

The count of this clone is one. The CDR3 DNA reads TGTGCCAGCAGTCCTAGGACAGGTAACTACGAGCAGTACTTC. Protein sequence: CASSPRTGNYEQYF. The V and J genes are TRBV28 and TRBJ2-7; 7 nucleotides align to TRBD1. This CDR3 region has 14 residues. Germline V gene data show CDR1 as MDHEN and CDR2 as SYDVKM. J was trimmed by 3 bases and V by 5 bases; bases with no gene match: 7.

This clone was seen more than once but under ten times. Here the CDR3 reads CASLRGRGYTGELFF. DNA of the CDR3: TGTGCCAGCTTAAGAGGGCGCGGTTACACCGGGGAGCTGTTTTTT. The chain is built from TRBV7-9 and TRBJ2-2; D is perhaps TRBD2 (5 bases). Trimming took 8 bases from V and 3 from J, leaving 16 bases between them. Germline V gene data show CDR1 as SEHNR and CDR2 as FQNEAQ (reference sequence). The CDR3 totals 15 residues.

This chain uses TRBV5-1 with TRBJ2-6; 7 nucleotides align to TRBD2. Per germline, CDR1 SGHRS and CDR2 YFSETQ. V lost 7 bases to trimming and J lost 0 bases; unmatched junction nucleotides: 1. The CDR3 is made up of 14 amino acids. In DNA, the CDR3 is TGCGCCAGCGCGGGGGTCTCTGGGGCCAACGTCCTGACTTTC. Encoded protein: CASAGVSGANVLTF.

CDR3 sequence (DNA): TGTGCCAGTAGTAACCTAGCGGGGTGGGAGCAGTACTTC. This sequence encodes CASSNLAGWEQYF. The V and J genes are TRBV19 and TRBJ2-7; TRBD2 matches at 9 bases. CDR3 length equals 13 residues. V was pared by 4 bases and J by 7 bases, with 5 bases of the junction left unmatched. Germline CDR1 is LNHDA and CDR2 is SQIVND (reference sequence).

A few counts support this clone. This chain links TRBV4-1 with TRBJ2-2; no clear D. Germline CDR1 reads MGHRA; CDR2 reads YSYEKL. The CDR3 has 15 amino acids. The V and J ends lost 1 base and 5 bases respectively, with 11 bases between them. The CDR3 protein is CASSQGWLKTGELFF. In DNA form, the CDR3 reads TGCGCCAGCAGCCAAGGATGGCTTAAAACCGGGGAGCTGTTTTTT.

The J gene is TRBJ2-2, the V gene TRBV7-2; D uncertain. This CDR3 region has 15 residues. The V end was cut by 2 bases, the J end by 3 bases, with 10 bases between. The germline gives CDR1 SGHTA, CDR2 FQGNSA. CDR3 residues: CASSLRRVDTGELFF. In nucleotides, the CDR3 is TGTGCCAGCAGCTTAAGACGGGTGGACACCGGGGAGCTGTTTTTT.

V usage is TRBV19 and J usage is TRBJ2-5, with D hard to call. V lost 7 bases and J 7 bases, leaving 19 bases between the germline ends. Germline V lookup: CDR1 LNHDA, CDR2 SQIVND (reference sequence). The CDR3 spans 14 residues. CDR3 amino acids: CASTSRSAPGTQYF. The CDR3 region has the DNA TGTGCCAGTACCAGTAGGTCGGCACCGGGGACCCAGTACTTC.

This rearrangement joins TRBV19 to TRBJ1-5; 9 bases agree with TRBD1. The length of the CDR3 is 13 residues. Germline V CDR1 and CDR2: LNHDA, SQIVND (reference sequence). V gave up 8 bases and J gave up 5 bases; unmatched junction bases: 4. The CDR3 reads CASGTGWDQPQHF. The DNA for the CDR3 is TGTGCCAGTGGGACAGGGTGGGATCAGCCCCAGCATTTT.

The chain carries TRBV9 and TRBJ1-3; D uncertain. This CDR3 spans 15 amino acids. V lost 0 bases to trimming and J lost 7 bases, with 14 bases between them. In germline, CDR1 is SGDLS, CDR2 YYNGEE. CDR3 DNA sequence: TGTGCCAGCAGCGTAGGGTCGGGTAGTGGGAACACCATATATTTT. Protein sequence: CASSVGSGSGNTIYF.

This chain connects TRBV5-1 to TRBJ2-1; no definite D call. V lost 2 bases and J lost 7, with 7 bases in between. Germline CDR1 is SGHRS and CDR2 is YFSETQ. The CDR3 runs to 12 residues. The CDR3 coding sequence is TGCGCCAGCAGCTTTGAGAGGAATGAGCAGTTCTTC. This gives the protein CASSFERNEQFF.

The chain links TRBV14 to TRBJ2-1; 7 bases match TRBD2. The CDR3 runs 15 residues. V lost 1 base to trimming and J lost 6 bases; unmatched junction nucleotides: 6. Germline V gene lookup returns CDR1 SGHDN and CDR2 FVKESK. DNA for the CDR3: TGTGCCAGCAGCCAAGGGGGGGGACTCCTCAATGAGCAGTTCTTC. The encoded protein is CASSQGGGLLNEQFF.

This clone has at least ten counts. V gene TRBV6-1 combines with J gene TRBJ1-2; 7 nucleotides align to TRBD1. Per germline, CDR1 MNHNS and CDR2 SASEGT. The CDR3 sequence is 13 residues long. J gave up 8 bases and V 6 bases, and 9 bases lay outside the gene matches. The CDR3: CASSEQGYGGYTF. CDR3 nucleotides: TGTGCCAGCAGCGAACAGGGGTACGGCGGCTACACCTTC.

This sequence joins TRBV14 and TRBJ2-6; 11 bases are a match to TRBD1. CDR1 is SGHDN and CDR2 is FVKESK in the germline V gene. With 4 bases clipped from V and 3 bases from J, the junction kept 5 bases outside the gene matches. This CDR3 is 17 amino acids long. Here the CDR3 reads CASSPGTGGFGANVLTF. CDR3 nucleotides: TGTGCCAGCAGCCCCGGGACAGGGGGATTTGGGGCCAACGTCCTGACTTTC. The variable domain in full, completed from reference TRBV14 and TRBJ2-6, reads EAGVTQFPSHSVIEKGQTVTLRCDPISGHDNLYWYRRVMGKEIKFLLHFVKESKQDESGMPNNRFLAERTGGTYSTLKVQPAELEDSGVYFCASSPGTGGFGANVLTFGAGSRLTVL.

V and J are TRBV5-4 and TRBJ2-1; perhaps TRBD2 as D (6 bases). Per germline, CDR1 SGHNT and CDR2 YYREEE (reference sequence). The V gene lost 3 bases and the J gene lost 6 bases, with 13 bases spanning the gap. The CDR3 sequence is 14 residues long. CDR3 DNA sequence: TGTGCCAGCAGCTCGCGGACTAACCCCAATGAGCAGTTCTTC. It yields the protein CASSSRTNPNEQFF.

This clone was detected a few times. The V call is TRBV5-1, the J call TRBJ1-2; TRBD1 matches at 7 bases. After removal of 1 base from V and 8 bases from J, the junction contained 11 bases not matched to a gene. CDR1 and CDR2 (germline): SGHRS, YFSETQ. The CDR3 totals 15 residues. The CDR3 sequence is CASSLFPTGYWGYTF. The CDR3 nucleotides read TGCGCCAGCAGCTTGTTCCCGACAGGGTATTGGGGCTACACCTTC.

CDR3 DNA sequence: TGCGCCAGCAGCTTGACAGGGACGGGGAACACTGAAGCTTTCTTT. This gives the protein CASSLTGTGNTEAFF. The chain has TRBV5-1 and TRBJ1-1; possible D gene TRBD1, 6 bases. The germline V gene encodes CDR1 SGHRS and CDR2 YFSETQ. The V end lost 1 base, the J end lost 1 base, and 11 bases lay between the germline ends. The CDR3 length is 15 residues.

This clone was seen once. This chain connects TRBV28 to TRBJ2-7; 7 bases align to TRBD2. The CDR3 sequence is 14 residues long. Germline-derived CDR1 and CDR2 are MDHEN and SYDVKM. Germline trimming cut 4 bases from V and 1 base from J; bases unmatched to any gene: 4. CDR3 bases: TGTGCCAGCAGTTACGGACTAGTTTCCTACGAGCAGTACTTC. Translated, it gives CASSYGLVSYEQYF.

The chain joins TRBV6-5 to TRBJ1-2, with 9 bases aligning to TRBD1. Looked up from germline, CDR1 is MNHEY and CDR2 is SVGAGI. This CDR3 has 14 residues. Trimming took 5 bases from V and 4 from J; bases not matched to a gene: 5. CDR3 amino acids: CASSPDRGSYGYTF. CDR3 DNA sequence: TGTGCCAGCAGTCCGGACAGGGGTTCCTATGGCTACACCTTC.

As regards this clone: In this CDR3 the conserved last residue, phenylalanine or tryptophan, is missing, so a read error is likely. This chain links TRBV27 with TRBJ1-1; weak D call: TRBD1 (5 bases). The CDR3 is 15 amino acids. The germline gives CDR1 MNHEY, CDR2 SMNVEV (reference sequence). With 3 bases removed from V and 1 base from J, the gap between germline ends came to 12 bases. This CDR3 reads CASSFTQASNTEAFL. The CDR3 nucleotides are TGTGCCAGCAGTTTTACACAGGCATCGAACACTGAAGCTTTCCTT.

This clone has ten or more counts. This rearrangement joins TRBV5-1 to TRBJ2-7; D is possibly TRBD2 (5 bases). Trimming shortened V by 0 bases and J by 4 bases, and 8 bases separated the two germline ends. There are 13 residues in the CDR3. CDR1 and CDR2 (germline): SGHRS, YFSETQ. The CDR3 DNA follows: TGCGCCAGCAGCTTGGAAGGGAGATACGAGCAGTACTTC. Translated, it gives CASSLEGRYEQYF.

The CDR3 protein is CASDRSPSPYNEQFF. In DNA form, the CDR3 reads TGTGCCAGCGATAGGAGTCCGAGTCCCTACAATGAGCAGTTCTTC. This rearrangement joins TRBV7-9 to TRBJ2-1; D is ambiguous. V was trimmed by 8 bases and J by 2 bases, leaving 16 bases between them. CDR3 length: 15 residues. Germline V gene sequence: CDR1 SEHNR, CDR2 FQNEAQ (reference sequence).

The chain couples TRBV30 to TRBJ2-3, with 11 bases identical to TRBD2. The ends lost 6 bases at V and 6 bases at J; junction bases unmatched: 5. CDR1 and CDR2 from the germline V gene are GTSNPN and SVGIG (reference sequence). The CDR3 consists of 13 residues. The CDR3 reads CACTSGSEDTQYF. The CDR3 nucleotides read TGTGCCTGTACTAGCGGGAGTGAGGATACGCAGTATTTT.

This chain links TRBV27 with TRBJ1-1; possible D gene TRBD1, 6 bases. Germline V gene sequence: CDR1 MNHEY, CDR2 SMNVEV (reference sequence). V was shortened by 6 bases and J by 0 bases, with 11 bases between the two germline ends. The CDR3 length is 14 residues. Here the CDR3 DNA reads TGTGCCAGCAGGCGAGGGACACTGAACACTGAAGCTTTCTTT. Translating it yields CASRRGTLNTEAFF.

This clone was seen a handful of times. J is TRBJ1-5 and V is TRBV13; D not certain. The CDR3 loop spans 14 amino acids. CDR1 PRHDT and CDR2 FYEKMQ come from the germline V gene (reference sequence). The ends were cut back, 5 bases at V and 2 bases at J, with 10 bases in the middle. The CDR3, as DNA: TGTGCCAGCAGCATCGGTAGTGGCAATCAGCCCCAGCATTTT. Translated, it gives CASSIGSGNQPQHF.